This is a list of T cell receptor beta chains from one sample in a study of graft-versus-host responses after intestinal transplantation. The table came from immunoSEQ multiplex PCR; TCRdb's copy has only in-frame clones and leaves some out. The sample has 38,000 or so clones; approximately 95% are singletons. These receptors are not linked to any known antigen. The sequencing used unstimulated CD8+ T cells sorted from spleen or lymph node cells, collected before transplant. The source of these receptors is a human donor who was the organ donor for an intestinal transplant. CDR3s include the opening cysteine and the closing phenylalanine or tryptophan. Each record gives: V gene, J gene, clone size, CDR3 protein. Expanded clones get a size class; other rows say once, few or many, or leave the size out.

V gene: TRBV18
J gene: TRBJ2-3
clone size: .
CDR3 protein: CASSPPAGTDTQYF

V gene: TRBV6-4
J gene: TRBJ2-3
clone size: .
CDR3 protein: CASSDGQGTDTQYF

V gene: TRBV19
J gene: TRBJ2-7
clone size: .
CDR3 protein: CASSIPGTSGAEQYF

V gene: TRBV5-8
J gene: TRBJ2-1
clone size: .
CDR3 protein: CASSPARGPYNEQFF

V gene: TRBV5-5
J gene: TRBJ2-1
clone size: .
CDR3 protein: CASSLWTDKWNEQFF

V gene: TRBV7-2
J gene: TRBJ2-7
clone size: .
CDR3 protein: CASSLGPEQYF

V gene: TRBV5-1
J gene: TRBJ2-5
clone size: .
CDR3 protein: CASSLVAGRSGGFETQYF

V gene: TRBV15
J gene: TRBJ1-2
clone size: .
CDR3 protein: CATSRGGALPVGYTF

V gene: TRBV5-1
J gene: TRBJ1-1
clone size: once
CDR3 protein: CASSPGGTNTEAFF

V gene: TRBV27
J gene: TRBJ1-2
clone size: .
CDR3 protein: CASSLWGAGYGYTF

V gene: TRBV29-1
J gene: TRBJ2-1
clone size: .
CDR3 protein: CSVDEQFF

V gene: TRBV5-1
J gene: TRBJ2-6
clone size: .
CDR3 protein: CASSLGDRVGAGANVLTF

V gene: TRBV18
J gene: TRBJ2-7
clone size: .
CDR3 protein: CASSPDWSYEQYF

V gene: TRBV6-5
J gene: TRBJ2-7
clone size: .
CDR3 protein: CASSSGRVFPYEQYF

V gene: TRBV7-9
J gene: TRBJ2-7
clone size: .
CDR3 protein: CAGSREASYEQYF

V gene: TRBV4-3
J gene: TRBJ2-6
clone size: .
CDR3 protein: CASSQDRRSPGANVLTF

V gene: TRBV29-1
J gene: TRBJ2-7
clone size: .
CDR3 protein: CSEEQGNINEQYF

V gene: TRBV6-1
J gene: TRBJ1-1
clone size: .
CDR3 protein: CASSESRAGIEAFF

V gene: TRBV6-5
J gene: TRBJ2-7
clone size: .
CDR3 protein: CASSYSGTAPEQYF

V gene: TRBV4-3
J gene: TRBJ2-4
clone size: .
CDR3 protein: CASSQEPGQLAKNIQYF

V gene: TRBV11-2
J gene: TRBJ2-1
clone size: .
CDR3 protein: CASSTHTSGRFYNEQFF

V gene: TRBV4-1
J gene: TRBJ2-1
clone size: .
CDR3 protein: CASSQDGGDEQFF

V gene: TRBV11-2
J gene: TRBJ2-5
clone size: .
CDR3 protein: CASSSIASETQYF

V gene: TRBV4-1
J gene: TRBJ2-3
clone size: once
CDR3 protein: CASSQTLGTGSDTQYF

V gene: TRBV2
J gene: TRBJ2-7
clone size: .
CDR3 protein: CASSPSGGAYEQYF

V gene: TRBV7-3
J gene: TRBJ2-1
clone size: few
CDR3 protein: CASSPNVWGDEQFF

V gene: TRBV5-1
J gene: TRBJ2-7
clone size: .
CDR3 protein: CASSLIGTGSSYEQYF

V gene: TRBV2
J gene: TRBJ2-7
clone size: .
CDR3 protein: CASSEEGGPLYEQYF

V gene: TRBV2
J gene: TRBJ2-3
clone size: .
CDR3 protein: CASSQPGVGADTQYF

V gene: TRBV7-3
J gene: TRBJ2-5
clone size: .
CDR3 protein: CASSLNPSGDLQETQYF

V gene: TRBV29-1
J gene: TRBJ2-3
clone size: .
CDR3 protein: CSVSFGDTQYF